This T cell receptor beta chain stems from a study of graft-versus-host responses after intestinal transplantation. Sequencing was performed with immunoSEQ multiplex PCR; in TCRdb, only in-frame clones are kept and a portion is missing. The data show roughly 110,000 clones, roughly 90% seen once. CDR1 is WNHNN, CDR2 SYGVQD, per germline (reference sequence). This CDR3 comprises 15 residues. With V trimmed by 4 bases and J by 9 bases, 7 bases remained unmatched. About this clone itself: Antigen specificity is unknown.

This TCR was sampled from a human donor who was the organ donor for an intestinal transplant. The gene calls are TRBV10-1 and TRBJ2-1, with TRBD2 matching 12 bases. Here the sequenced sample was unstimulated CD4+ T cells sorted from spleen or lymph node cells, taken before transplant. CDR3 DNA: TGCGCCAGCAGTGGGACTAGCGGGAAAGCGGGTGAGCAGTTCTTC. Translating gives CASSGTSGKAGEQFF.